These 26 T cell receptor beta chains share one sample of origin, sequenced in a study of cytomegalovirus exposure and HLA in healthy donors. Using immunoSEQ multiplex PCR, the repertoire was profiled, and TCRdb retains in-frame clones only, with some absent. The table has about 280,000 clones, about 86% seen once. Sequenced: PBMCs. The receptor source for this set is a woman under 30 in good health and CMV-seronegative.

The rearrangement links TRBV15 to TRBJ1-2, with 9 bases that match TRBD1. Germline-derived CDR1 and CDR2 are LNHNV and YYDKDF (reference sequence). This CDR3 is built from 16 residues. Trimming at V came to 1 base and at J to 4 bases, leaving 7 bases not matched to a gene. In DNA, the CDR3 is TGTGCCACCAGCAGAGCCGGGACAGGGTTGGGCTATGGCTACACCTTC. Encoded protein: CATSRAGTGLGYGYTF.

This chain connects TRBV2 to TRBJ2-1; TRBD2 matches at 8 bases. The CDR3 spans 15 residues. Germline CDR1 is SNHLY and CDR2 is FYNNEI. The J segment lost 7 bases and the V segment lost 1 base, leaving 6 bases of the junction unmatched. CDR3 bases: TGTGCCAGCAGTGAAGAGGGACTAGGGTTAAATGAGCAGTTCTTC. It yields the protein CASSEEGLGLNEQFF.

This clone was detected once. The J gene is TRBJ1-2, the V gene TRBV19, with TRBD1 matching over 8 bases. Germline V gene lookup returns CDR1 LNHDA and CDR2 SQIVND (reference sequence). CDR3 length equals 16 residues. Trimming took 5 bases from V and 2 from J; bases not matched to a gene: 10. This CDR3 is CASSVAADRANYGYTF. The CDR3 DNA sequence: TGTGCCAGTAGTGTAGCCGCGGACAGGGCCAACTATGGCTACACCTTC.

The chain has TRBV27 and TRBJ1-5; D gene unclear. The V gene lost 3 bases and the J gene lost 0 bases, with 12 bases spanning the gap. CDR3 length: 16 residues. The germline V gene encodes CDR1 MNHEY and CDR2 SMNVEV (reference sequence). CDR3: CASSFDYRSSNQPQHF. Here the CDR3 DNA reads TGTGCCAGCAGTTTTGATTATCGGAGTAGCAATCAGCCCCAGCATTTT.

The chain uses TRBV11-3 and TRBJ1-1; 8 bases map to TRBD1. V gave up 7 bases and J gave up 6 bases; unmatched junction bases: 10. Germline V gene data show CDR1 as SGHNT and CDR2 as YENEEA. The CDR3 consists of 14 residues. For the CDR3, the DNA is TGTGCCAGCACCGGACAGGGATTTTTGGCTGAAGCTTTCTTT. Protein: CASTGQGFLAEAFF.

The rearrangement joins TRBV2 to TRBJ1-5; D is unclear. Looked up from germline, CDR1 is SNHLY and CDR2 is FYNNEI. The CDR3 is 14 amino acids. Trimming took off 3 bases at V and 6 bases at J, with 12 bases between the two ends. The CDR3 nucleotides read TGTGCCAGCAGTGAGAAAGGGAGGAGTCAGCCCCAGCATTTT. Translation gives CASSEKGRSQPQHF.

The chain carries TRBV30 and TRBJ2-7, with 7 nucleotides matching TRBD1. With V trimmed by 2 bases and J by 6 bases, 10 bases remained unmatched. Germline CDR1 reads GTSNPN; CDR2 reads SVGIG (reference sequence). The CDR3 extends over 14 amino acids. Written as DNA, the CDR3 is TGTGCCTGGAGTCGAGGGGGCGCCGTGGGCGAGCAGTACTTC. The encoded protein is CAWSRGGAVGEQYF.

The chain carries TRBV5-1 and TRBJ2-5, with TRBD2 matching over 8 bases. Germline CDR1 SGHRS, CDR2 YFSETQ. The V segment lost 5 bases and the J segment 5 bases; nucleotides outside the gene matches: 11. This CDR3 region has 15 residues. CDR3 region: CASRPGGGLEETQYF. The CDR3 DNA sequence: TGCGCCAGCAGGCCCGGGGGGGGCCTTGAGGAGACCCAGTACTTC.

V gene TRBV29-1 combines with J gene TRBJ2-5; D is unresolved. The germline V gene encodes CDR1 SQVTM and CDR2 ANQGSEA. CDR3 length: 12 residues. V was trimmed by 6 bases and J by 0 bases, leaving 8 bases between them. The CDR3 is CSVDKYQETQYF. CDR3 DNA: TGCAGCGTAGACAAATACCAAGAGACCCAGTACTTC. The full variable domain, completed using reference TRBV29-1 and TRBJ2-5, is SAVISQKPSRDICQRGTSLTIQCQVDSQVTMMFWYRQQPGQSLTLIATANQGSEATYESGFVIDKFPISRPNLTFSTLTVSNMSPEDSSIYLCSVDKYQETQYFGPGTRLLVL.

This clone was counted many times. The V and J genes are TRBV7-9 and TRBJ2-1, with 7 bases fitting TRBD2. The CDR3 is made up of 15 amino acids. CDR1 is SEHNR and CDR2 is FQNEAQ in the germline V gene (reference sequence). J gave up 0 bases and V 5 bases, and 4 bases lay outside the gene matches. Here the CDR3 DNA reads TGTGCCAGCAGCGCCGGGAGGAGCTCCTACAATGAGCAGTTCTTC. It is translated as CASSAGRSSYNEQFF.

For this clone: This CDR3 is also generated by other DNA sequences in the sample. The chain has TRBV6-5 and TRBJ1-1; D is unclear. The V gene's germline CDR1 is MNHEY and CDR2 SVGAGI. This CDR3 is built from 12 residues. Trimming shortened V by 3 bases and J by 1 base, and 3 bases separated the two germline ends. Written as DNA, the CDR3 is TGTGCCAGCAGTTATCGGAACACTGAAGCTTTCTTT. Translated, it gives CASSYRNTEAFF.

The rearrangement joins TRBV4-1 to TRBJ2-7; 7 bases match TRBD1. Trimming removed 4 bases from V and 2 bases from J; junction bases left unmatched: 5. The germline V gene encodes CDR1 MGHRA and CDR2 YSYEKL. This CDR3 is built from 14 residues. The CDR3 protein is CASSLGGQTYEQYF. The DNA for the CDR3 is TGCGCCAGCAGCCTAGGGGGACAGACCTACGAGCAGTACTTC.

The chain links TRBV10-3 to TRBJ2-5; tentative D call: TRBD1 (6 bases). V dropped 2 bases and J dropped 5 bases, with 12 bases sitting between them. This CDR3 has 14 residues. Germline CDR1 ENHRY, CDR2 SYGVKD. CDR3 in DNA: TGTGCCATCAGTGAGCAGGGGAGAGGGGAGACCCAGTACTTC. It specifies CAISEQGRGETQYF.

Written as DNA, the CDR3 is TGTGCCAGCAGCAGACTAGCGGGGAATGAGCAGTTCTTC. Translated: CASSRLAGNEQFF. This chain uses TRBV7-2 with TRBJ2-1; 11 positions match TRBD2. The J segment lost 7 bases and the V segment lost 5 bases, leaving 1 base of the junction unmatched. CDR1 and CDR2 (germline): SGHTA, FQGNSA. The CDR3 length is 13 residues.

The rearrangement joins TRBV27 to TRBJ2-3; 7 bases line up with TRBD1. This CDR3 has 15 amino acids. V shed 7 bases, J shed 0 bases, and the junction held 7 bases outside the gene matches. Germline CDR1 MNHEY, CDR2 SMNVEV (reference sequence). The CDR3: CASTGQATSTDTQYF. The CDR3 nucleotides are TGTGCCAGCACCGGACAGGCAACTAGCACAGATACGCAGTATTTT.

This clone was seen a few times. Other DNA sequences in the sample encode the same CDR3. This sequence joins TRBV6-1 and TRBJ2-1; perhaps TRBD2 as D (5 bases). Trimming took 0 bases from V and 4 from J, leaving 7 bases between them. The CDR3 length is 14 residues. Germline loops: CDR1 MNHNS, CDR2 SASEGT. The CDR3 DNA reads as TGTGCCAGCAGTGAAGCTCGAGGGTACAATGAGCAGTTCTTC. Its translation is CASSEARGYNEQFF.

This rearrangement joins TRBV11-3 to TRBJ2-1; 11 bases are a match to TRBD2. Germline CDR1 SGHNT, CDR2 YENEEA. V shed 5 bases, J shed 4 bases, and the junction held 4 bases outside the gene matches. There are 15 residues in the CDR3. The CDR3 bases are TGTGCCAGCAGCCCTGGGACTAGCGGATACAATGAGCAGTTCTTC. Encoded protein: CASSPGTSGYNEQFF.

The chain employs TRBV7-2 and TRBJ2-3, with 13 bases aligning to TRBD2. The CDR3 totals 18 residues. The junction had 7 bases not matched to a gene; V was cut back by 4 bases and J by 0 bases. Per the germline V gene, CDR1 is SGHTA and CDR2 is FQGNSA. The CDR3 sequence is CASSSGLAGRKSTDTQYF. The DNA of the CDR3 is TGTGCCAGCAGCTCGGGACTAGCGGGACGTAAGAGCACAGATACGCAGTATTTT.

This rearrangement joins TRBV30 to TRBJ2-3, with a tentative D call TRBD1 (5 bases). Germline V gene sequence: CDR1 GTSNPN, CDR2 SVGIG (reference sequence). The V gene lost 1 base and the J gene lost 6 bases, with 23 bases spanning the gap. CDR3 length: 17 residues. The CDR3 nucleotides are TGTGCCTGGAGTGCCCGAAGGACATCATCTGGGGCGGATACGCAGTATTTT. It translates to CAWSARRTSSGADTQYF.

To note about this clone: This sample includes further DNA sequences coding for the same CDR3. The chain employs TRBV5-1 and TRBJ1-5; D gene unclear. Germline CDR1 reads SGHRS; CDR2 reads YFSETQ. The CDR3 is 14 amino acids. V lost 0 bases and J 1 base, leaving 5 bases between the germline ends. In DNA, the CDR3 is TGCGCCAGCAGCTTGGGACAAAGCAATCAGCCCCAGCATTTT. Its translation is CASSLGQSNQPQHF.

CDR3 loop: CASSLRLAGGPTDTQYF. As DNA, the CDR3 is TGTGCCAGCAGCTTGAGACTAGCGGGGGGTCCCACAGATACGCAGTATTTT. The chain links TRBV5-4 to TRBJ2-3; 13 bases agree with TRBD2. V trimming: 1 base; J trimming: 2 bases; junction bases outside the gene matches: 4. Germline-derived CDR1 and CDR2 are SGHNT and YYREEE (reference sequence). The CDR3 covers 17 residues. Using reference TRBV5-4 and TRBJ2-3 for the parts outside the CDR3, the full variable domain is ETGVTQSPTHLIKTRGQQVTLRCSSQSGHNTVSWYQQALGQGPQFIFQYYREEENGRGNFPPRFSGLQFPNYSSELNVNALELDDSALYLCASSLRLAGGPTDTQYFGPGTRLTVL.

The V and J genes are TRBV4-3 and TRBJ1-2; 9 bases are a match to TRBD1. The CDR3 spans 15 residues. The junction had 8 bases not matched to a gene; V was cut back by 3 bases and J by 6 bases. Germline V CDR1 and CDR2: LGHNA, YSLEER. The CDR3 spells CASSQPGQGENGYTF. In DNA form, the CDR3 reads TGCGCCAGCAGCCAGCCGGGACAGGGTGAAAATGGCTACACCTTC.

The chain links TRBV6-5 to TRBJ1-2, with 7 bases aligning to TRBD1. V gave up 0 bases and J gave up 8 bases; unmatched junction bases: 0. The CDR3 length is 12 residues. Germline assignment: CDR1 MNHEY and CDR2 SVGAGI. The CDR3 is CASSYSTGGYTF. In nucleotides, the CDR3 is TGTGCCAGCAGTTACTCGACAGGGGGCTACACCTTC.

The J gene is TRBJ1-5, the V gene TRBV4-1, with D tentatively TRBD1 (5 bases). From germline, CDR1 is MGHRA and CDR2 YSYEKL. The CDR3 sequence is 14 residues long. Trimming stripped 2 bases from V and 6 bases from J, with 11 bases between. In DNA, the CDR3 is TGCGCCAGCAGCCAAATGGGGCCCCGTCAGCCCCAGCATTTT. Translated, it gives CASSQMGPRQPQHF.

The chain carries TRBV9 and TRBJ1-4; D may be TRBD1 (5 bases). V lost 4 bases and J lost 7, with 11 bases in between. Germline assignment: CDR1 SGDLS and CDR2 YYNGEE. This CDR3 is built from 13 residues. DNA for the CDR3: TGTGCCAGCAGCCCACGACAGAGTGAAAAACTGTTTTTT. Amino acids: CASSPRQSEKLFF.

The chain has TRBV6-5 and TRBJ2-3, with D perhaps matching TRBD2 (5 bases). V was pared by 7 bases and J by 1 base, with 9 bases between. Germline V CDR1 and CDR2: MNHEY, SVGAGI. The CDR3 runs to 13 residues. CDR3: CASTGVGTDTQYF. The CDR3, as DNA: TGTGCCAGCACCGGGGTTGGCACAGATACGCAGTATTTT.